A single sample is the source of the 4 T cell receptor beta chains below, sequenced in a study of metastatic and nonmetastatic thyroid tumors. Thyroid surgery was preceded by no treatment in any patient. With MiXCR, TCRdb reprocessed the PCR reads. The data contain about 49,000 clones, about 20% of them singletons. Sequences were obtained from blood. All receptors come from a female donor with papillary thyroid cancer or a benign thyroid nodule (not recorded which). Some clones in this sample may be carry-over from other donors' samples.

This clone was observed at least ten times. Other DNA sequences in the sample encode the same CDR3. The chain joins TRBV20-1 to TRBJ2-1; weak D call: TRBD2 (6 bases). CDR1 is DFQATT and CDR2 is SNEGSKA in the germline V gene (reference sequence). The CDR3 runs 14 residues. The V end lost 3 bases, the J end lost 0 bases, and 9 bases lay between the germline ends. In DNA form, the CDR3 reads TGCAGTGCTAGGGCGGGGAGCTCCTACAATGAGCAGTTCTTC. Its protein product is CSARAGSSYNEQFF.

This clone occurred a few times. The chain uses TRBV28 and TRBJ1-6; the D gene is possibly TRBD1 (5 bases). The CDR3 is 13 amino acids. CDR1 is MDHEN, CDR2 SYDVKM, per germline. V shed 10 bases and J shed 9 bases, with 16 bases lying between them. The chain's CDR3 is CATGQGASSPLHF. Written as DNA, the CDR3 is TGTGCCACCGGGCAGGGAGCATCTTCACCCCTCCACTTT.

This clone was detected ten times or more. This same CDR3 is encoded by further DNA sequences in the sample. The genes are TRBV4-2 and TRBJ2-5, with D possibly called TRBD1 or TRBD2 (5 bases each). CDR3 length: 13 residues. Germline-derived CDR1 and CDR2 are LGHNA and YNFKEQ. Trimming removed 7 bases from V and 5 bases from J, with 14 bases in between. CDR3: CASNPGPGETQYF. The CDR3 DNA reads TGTGCCAGCAACCCGGGACCGGGGGAGACCCAGTACTTC.

This clone was observed many times. The chain couples TRBV7-2 to TRBJ2-7; D remains unclear. From germline, CDR1 is SGHTA and CDR2 FQGNSA. CDR3 length: 12 amino acids. Trimming removed 5 bases at V and 3 bases at J, with 8 bases between. The CDR3, as DNA: TGTGCCAGCAGCCCCGCAAGCTACGAGCAGTACTTC. Protein product: CASSPASYEQYF.